The 30 T cell receptor beta chains listed next were all sequenced from one sample in a study of T-cell reconstitution after alpha-beta-depleted transplantation in children. Preparation of the TCRbeta library was carried out with unique molecular identifiers. TCRdb passed the PCR reads through MiXCR, listing each CDR3 protein once. Of approximately 590,000 distinct CDR3 sequences in the sample, approximately 10% were seen once. The specimen comprised PBMCs from the stem cell graft donor, sampled from the stem cell graft. The receptors originated from a human donor who donated a stem cell graft to a child with acute myeloid leukemia.

This clonotype came up many times. The chain uses TRBV27 and TRBJ2-3; no reliable D call. Germline V gives CDR1 MNHEY, CDR2 SMNVEV (reference sequence). V dropped 6 bases and J dropped 2 bases, with 3 bases sitting between them. The length of the CDR3 is 11 residues. CDR3: CASRFTDTQYF. The CDR3 DNA follows: TGTGCCAGCAGATTCACAGATACGCAGTATTTT.

At least ten counts were recorded for this clonotype. This rearrangement joins TRBV3-1 to TRBJ2-2; 7 bases align to TRBD1. V shed 7 bases and J 1 base; nucleotides not matched to a gene: 6. This CDR3 contains 15 residues. Per germline, CDR1 LGHDT and CDR2 YNNKEL (reference sequence). CDR3 in DNA: TGTGCCAGCATCCCGGGACAGATGAACACCGGGGAGCTGTTTTTT. It is translated as CASIPGQMNTGELFF.

This clonotype was seen once. The CDR3 carries no conserved terminal phenylalanine or tryptophan, so it likely arises from a read error. The rearrangement links TRBV20-1 to TRBJ2-5, with 13 nucleotides matching TRBD2. CDR1 and CDR2 (germline): DFQATT, SNEGSKA (reference sequence). V lost 5 bases to trimming and J lost 0 bases; unmatched junction nucleotides: 0. The length of the CDR3 is 14 residues. The CDR3 DNA reads TGCAGTGCTGGGACTAGCGGGAACCAAGAGACCCAGTACCTC. Translated: CSAGTSGNQETQYL.

The J gene is TRBJ1-1, the V gene TRBV24-1, with TRBD1 as a possible D gene (6 bases). V lost 5 bases to trimming and J lost 4 bases, with 10 bases between them. The CDR3 contains 13 residues. Germline V gene data show CDR1 as KGHDR and CDR2 as SFDVKD. The CDR3: CATSARGSTEAFF. CDR3 bases: TGTGCCACCAGTGCGAGGGGGAGCACTGAAGCTTTCTTT.

This clonotype was detected many times. The chain combines TRBV12-3 or TRBV12-4 with TRBJ2-1, with 13 bases fitting TRBD2. The CDR3 covers 17 residues. The junction had 4 bases not matched to a gene; V was cut back by 5 bases and J by 0 bases. The CDR3 reads CASSPGTSGTSYNEQFF. Written as DNA, the CDR3 is TGTGCCAGCAGTCCGGGGACTAGCGGGACCTCCTACAATGAGCAGTTCTTC.

This clonotype was seen ten or more times. This chain links TRBV6-2 or TRBV6-3 with TRBJ2-7; D may match TRBD1 or TRBD2 (6 bases each). The CDR3 consists of 14 residues. Trimming shortened V by 10 bases and J by 2 bases, and 18 bases separated the two germline ends. Germline loops: CDR1 MNHEY, CDR2 SVGEGT. CDR3 in DNA: TGTGCCACGACCGATCCGGGGGCAACCTACGAGCAGTACTTC. Translation gives CATTDPGATYEQYF.

This clonotype was observed many times. CDR3 loop: CASSLETPGNEQFF. DNA of the CDR3: TGCGCCAGCAGCTTGGAAACCCCGGGGAATGAGCAGTTCTTC. This chain connects TRBV5-1 to TRBJ2-1; weak D call: TRBD2 (5 bases). CDR1 and CDR2 (germline): SGHRS, YFSETQ. Trimming took 0 bases from V and 7 from J, leaving 11 bases between them. CDR3 length equals 14 residues.

This clonotype came up a few times. The J gene is TRBJ2-1, the V gene TRBV20-1; no clear D. Trimming took 0 bases from V and 3 from J, leaving 15 bases between them. The CDR3 is made up of 16 amino acids. Germline V gives CDR1 DFQATT, CDR2 SNEGSKA (reference sequence). The CDR3 region has the DNA TGCAGTGCTAGAGATCGAAGTAGTGCGAACTACAATGAGCAGTTCTTC. This sequence encodes CSARDRSSANYNEQFF.

This clonotype has a handful of counts. V and J are TRBV9 and TRBJ1-2, with 7 bases lining up with TRBD1. This CDR3 comprises 16 residues. Germline V gene lookup returns CDR1 SGDLS and CDR2 YYNGEE. Losses at the gene ends were 4 bases for V and 7 bases for J; bases not matched to a gene: 16. The CDR3 sequence: CASSQGGAGRFSGYTF. The CDR3 DNA is TGTGCCAGCAGCCAGGGGGGGGCCGGGCGCTTCTCTGGCTACACCTTC.

The gene calls are TRBV29-1 and TRBJ2-3; 9 bases agree with TRBD2. This CDR3 region has 14 residues. Germline CDR1 SQVTM, CDR2 ANQGSEA. The V segment lost 8 bases and the J segment 4 bases; nucleotides outside the gene matches: 10. The CDR3 DNA reads TGCAGCCCAAGACTAGCGGTTAGGTCAGATACGCAGTATTTT. This encodes CSPRLAVRSDTQYF.

A few counts support this clonotype. V gene TRBV15 combines with J gene TRBJ2-5; D is ambiguous. Looked up from germline, CDR1 is LNHNV and CDR2 is YYDKDF (reference sequence). The V end was cut by 1 base, the J end by 1 base, with 10 bases between. The CDR3 covers 15 residues. This CDR3 is CATSRVVRAQETQYF. CDR3 DNA: TGTGCCACCAGCAGAGTAGTTAGGGCCCAAGAGACCCAGTACTTC.

The chain combines TRBV29-1 with TRBJ2-5, with D uncertain. CDR3 length: 12 amino acids. Germline V CDR1 and CDR2: SQVTM, ANQGSEA. Trimming left V 2 bases short and J 3 bases short, with 7 bases between. The CDR3 is CSVERSEETQYF. The CDR3 bases are TGCAGCGTTGAACGCAGTGAAGAGACCCAGTACTTC.

This clonotype came up a few times. The chain combines TRBV6-5 with TRBJ2-4, with 7 positions matching TRBD2. The V gene's germline CDR1 is MNHEY and CDR2 SVGAGI. The CDR3 loop spans 18 amino acids. V shed 0 bases, J shed 0 bases, and the junction held 8 bases outside the gene matches. The CDR3: CASSYSFGRELAKNIQYF. The CDR3 region has the DNA TGTGCCAGCAGTTACTCCTTTGGGCGGGAGCTAGCCAAAAACATTCAGTACTTC.

The chain links TRBV5-1 to TRBJ1-1; TRBD1 is a possible D gene (5 bases). Between the trimmed V and J ends, which lost 10 bases and 0 bases, there was a span of 16 bases. The V gene's germline CDR1 is SGHRS and CDR2 YFSETQ. This CDR3 is built from 14 residues. The CDR3: CACGGGPMNTEAFF. CDR3 DNA: TGCGCCTGCGGCGGGGGACCGATGAACACTGAAGCTTTCTTT.

This clonotype came up many times. The chain carries TRBV5-4 and TRBJ2-3; either TRBD1 or TRBD2 may fit D (5 bases each). V lost 4 bases, J lost 8 bases, and 20 bases lay in between. Germline CDR1 and CDR2: SGHNT and YYREEE (reference sequence). CDR3 length: 15 amino acids. As DNA, the CDR3 is TGTGCCAGCAGCGGAATGGGACCAATCCCCAGTACGCAGTATTTT. This encodes CASSGMGPIPSTQYF.

This clonotype was picked up a small number of times. V gene TRBV7-2 combines with J gene TRBJ2-7; 7 positions agree with TRBD2. This CDR3 comprises 13 residues. V lost 8 bases and J lost 2; bases outside the gene matches: 6. Germline-derived CDR1 and CDR2 are SGHTA and FQGNSA. CDR3: CASGAGITYEQYF. In DNA, the CDR3 is TGTGCCAGCGGAGCGGGGATAACCTACGAGCAGTACTTC.

This rearrangement joins TRBV6-2 or TRBV6-3 to TRBJ1-1; D ambiguous. Per the germline V gene, CDR1 is MNHEY and CDR2 is SVGEGT. The length of the CDR3 is 15 residues. The V and J ends lost 2 bases and 7 bases respectively, with 17 bases between them. This CDR3 reads CASSYPRTGSLEAFF. In DNA form, the CDR3 reads TGTGCCAGCAGTTACCCCCGGACGGGGTCCCTTGAAGCTTTCTTT.

The chain carries TRBV29-1 and TRBJ2-1, with D tentatively TRBD1 (5 bases). Germline CDR1 is SQVTM and CDR2 is ANQGSEA. There are 14 residues in the CDR3. The V gene lost 4 bases and the J gene lost 8 bases, with 18 bases spanning the gap. The CDR3 spells CSVATLKGPYEQFF. CDR3 nucleotides: TGCAGCGTTGCCACTTTAAAGGGGCCCTATGAGCAGTTCTTC.

This chain joins TRBV6-5 and TRBJ2-1, with TRBD2 identical over 14 bases. Germline V gene data show CDR1 as MNHEY and CDR2 as SVGAGI. V lost 10 bases and J lost 7; bases outside the gene matches: 15. This CDR3 is 17 amino acids long. The CDR3 loop is CATGTSGSPFQGNEQFF. Here the CDR3 DNA reads TGTGCCACCGGGACTAGCGGGAGTCCTTTTCAGGGGAATGAGCAGTTCTTC.

This clonotype was detected a few times. The chain uses TRBV29-1 and TRBJ2-3; 9 bases align to TRBD2. Unmatched junction bases numbered 3, after V lost 7 bases and J lost 1 base. The CDR3 runs 13 residues. Germline V lookup: CDR1 SQVTM, CDR2 ANQGSEA. The CDR3 sequence: CSGRTSGTDTQYF. The CDR3 DNA sequence: TGCAGCGGACGGACTAGCGGCACAGATACGCAGTATTTT.

This clonotype was seen more than once but under ten times. V usage is TRBV5-6 and J usage is TRBJ2-5, with D hard to call. Germline CDR1 is SGHDT and CDR2 is YYEEEE. There are 16 residues in the CDR3. The ends were cut back, 3 bases at V and 1 base at J, with 16 bases in the middle. CDR3: CASSSSGPEPQETQYF. CDR3 sequence (DNA): TGTGCCAGCAGCTCCTCCGGGCCGGAACCCCAAGAGACCCAGTACTTC.

This rearrangement joins TRBV30 to TRBJ2-7; D ambiguous. This CDR3 is 14 amino acids long. V gave up 0 bases and J gave up 1 base, with 10 bases separating them. Germline CDR1 GTSNPN, CDR2 SVGIG (reference sequence). This CDR3 reads CAWSVRGLSYEQYF. For the CDR3, the DNA is TGTGCCTGGAGTGTACGTGGGCTTTCCTACGAGCAGTACTTC.

This clonotype was recorded a few times. The chain links TRBV20-1 to TRBJ2-3, with D maybe TRBD2 (6 bases). V was pared by 1 base and J by 4 bases, with 9 bases between. The CDR3 totals 13 residues. Germline lookup yields CDR1 DFQATT and CDR2 SNEGSKA (reference sequence). The DNA of the CDR3 is TGCAGTGCTAGAGCGGGAGTACCAGATACGCAGTATTTT. Its protein is CSARAGVPDTQYF.

The table lists this clonotype with many counts. The rearrangement links TRBV9 to TRBJ2-1; 7 positions agree with TRBD2. V trimming: 4 bases; J trimming: 7 bases; junction bases outside the gene matches: 17. The CDR3 runs to 17 residues. The germline gives CDR1 SGDLS, CDR2 YYNGEE. The CDR3 reads CASSYSPRLAEGNEQFF. CDR3 sequence (DNA): TGTGCCAGCAGCTACTCCCCGCGCCTAGCGGAAGGGAATGAGCAGTTCTTC.

This clonotype was observed at least ten times. The chain combines TRBV3-1 with TRBJ2-3; 11 bases map to TRBD2. Germline assignment: CDR1 LGHDT and CDR2 YNNKEL (reference sequence). The CDR3 runs to 16 residues. The J segment lost 0 bases and the V segment lost 2 bases, leaving 1 base of the junction unmatched. CDR3 sequence reads: CASSQWTSGSTDTQYF. The CDR3, as DNA: TGTGCCAGCAGCCAATGGACTAGCGGGAGCACAGATACGCAGTATTTT.

This clonotype has a count of ten or more. V gene TRBV6-2 or TRBV6-3 combines with J gene TRBJ2-7; the match to TRBD2 covers 8 bases. The CDR3 extends over 12 amino acids. Trimming took 4 bases from V and 6 from J; bases not matched to a gene: 2. CDR1 and CDR2 (germline): MNHEY, SVGEGT. The CDR3 coding sequence is TGTGCCAGCAGTTGGACTAGCAGCGAGCAGTACTTC. Its translation: CASSWTSSEQYF.

The chain is built from TRBV20-1 and TRBJ1-4; weak D call: TRBD1 (5 bases). The CDR3 has 13 amino acids. Germline V gives CDR1 DFQATT, CDR2 SNEGSKA (reference sequence). V lost 3 bases to trimming and J lost 3 bases, with 8 bases between them. CDR3 in DNA: TGCAGTGCTAGGGGGGGGGCTAATGAAAAACTGTTTTTT. Its translation is CSARGGANEKLFF.

The CDR3 DNA follows: TGTGCCAGCACCCCTAGCGGGAGAGGGACAGATACGCAGTATTTT. Translation: CASTPSGRGTDTQYF. The J gene is TRBJ2-3, the V gene TRBV6-2 or TRBV6-3, with 10 positions matching TRBD2. V gave up 7 bases and J gave up 3 bases; unmatched junction bases: 7. Germline values: CDR1 MNHEY, CDR2 SVGEGT. The CDR3 runs 15 residues.

The chain combines TRBV7-9 with TRBJ2-7; the match to TRBD2 covers 7 bases. Germline loops: CDR1 SEHNR, CDR2 FQNEAQ (reference sequence). The ends lost 5 bases at V and 4 bases at J; junction bases unmatched: 14. This CDR3 region has 16 residues. The CDR3 reads CASSRLLREGRYEQYF. The DNA for the CDR3 is TGTGCCAGCAGCCGCCTCTTGAGGGAGGGCCGTTACGAGCAGTACTTC.

The rearrangement links TRBV28 to TRBJ2-7; 7 bases align to TRBD2. J lost 1 base, V lost 7 bases, and 7 bases had no gene match. The CDR3 is made up of 14 amino acids. Germline V gene data show CDR1 as MDHEN and CDR2 as SYDVKM. CDR3 amino acids: CASTVGGVSYEQYF. In nucleotides, the CDR3 is TGTGCCAGCACCGTTGGGGGGGTGTCCTACGAGCAGTACTTC.